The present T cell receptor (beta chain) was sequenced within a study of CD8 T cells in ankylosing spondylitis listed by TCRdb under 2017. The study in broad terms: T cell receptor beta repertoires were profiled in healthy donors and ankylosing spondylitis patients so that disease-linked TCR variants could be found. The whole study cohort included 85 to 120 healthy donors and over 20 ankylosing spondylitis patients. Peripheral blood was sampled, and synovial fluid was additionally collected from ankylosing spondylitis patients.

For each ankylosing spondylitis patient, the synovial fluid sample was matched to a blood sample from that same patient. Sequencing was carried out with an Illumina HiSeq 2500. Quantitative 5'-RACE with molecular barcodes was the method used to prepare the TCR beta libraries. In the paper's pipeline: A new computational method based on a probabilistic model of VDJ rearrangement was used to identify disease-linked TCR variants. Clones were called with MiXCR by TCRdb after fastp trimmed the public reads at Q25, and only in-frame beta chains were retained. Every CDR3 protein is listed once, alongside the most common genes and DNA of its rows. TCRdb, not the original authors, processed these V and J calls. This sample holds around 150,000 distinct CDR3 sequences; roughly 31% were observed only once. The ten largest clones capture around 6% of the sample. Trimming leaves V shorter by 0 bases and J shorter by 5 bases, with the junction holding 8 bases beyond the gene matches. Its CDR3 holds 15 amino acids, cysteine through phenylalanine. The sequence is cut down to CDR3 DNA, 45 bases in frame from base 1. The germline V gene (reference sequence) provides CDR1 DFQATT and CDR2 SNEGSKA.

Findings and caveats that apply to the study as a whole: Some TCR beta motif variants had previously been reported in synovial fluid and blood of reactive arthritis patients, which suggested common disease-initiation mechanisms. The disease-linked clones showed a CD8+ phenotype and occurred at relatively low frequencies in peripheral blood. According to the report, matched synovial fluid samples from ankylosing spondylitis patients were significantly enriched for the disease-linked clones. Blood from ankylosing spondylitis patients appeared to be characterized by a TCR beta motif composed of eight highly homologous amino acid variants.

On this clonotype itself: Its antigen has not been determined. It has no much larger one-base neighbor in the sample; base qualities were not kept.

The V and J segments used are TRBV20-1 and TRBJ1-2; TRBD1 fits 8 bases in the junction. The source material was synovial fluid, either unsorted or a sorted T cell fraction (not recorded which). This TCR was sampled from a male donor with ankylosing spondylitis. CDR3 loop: CSARDRQGQGYGYTF. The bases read TGCAGTGCTAGAGACCGACAGGGGCAGGGATATGGCTACACCTTC.